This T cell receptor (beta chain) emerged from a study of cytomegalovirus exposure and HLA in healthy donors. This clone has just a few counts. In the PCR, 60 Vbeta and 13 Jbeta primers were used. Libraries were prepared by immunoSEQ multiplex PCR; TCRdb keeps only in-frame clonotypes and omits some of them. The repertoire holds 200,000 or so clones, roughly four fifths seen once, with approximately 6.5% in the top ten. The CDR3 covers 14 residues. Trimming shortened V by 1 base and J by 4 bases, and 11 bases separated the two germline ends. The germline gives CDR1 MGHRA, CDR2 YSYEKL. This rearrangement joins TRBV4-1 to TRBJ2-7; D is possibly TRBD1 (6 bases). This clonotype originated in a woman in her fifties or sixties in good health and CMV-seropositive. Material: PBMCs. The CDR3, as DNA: TGCGCCAGCAGCCAAGGCCCCAGGGGTTACGAGCAGTACTTC. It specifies CASSQGPRGYEQYF.